Listed below are T cell receptor beta chains from one sample, sequenced in a study of T cells in localized non-small cell lung cancer. Profiled with immunoSEQ multiplex PCR; TCRdb holds only in-frame clones, not every one. In the table there are some 53,000 clones, about nine tenths of which are singletons. The source material was peripheral blood, sampled before any cancer treatment. These receptors were obtained from a male donor older than 55 with stage III squamous cell lung carcinoma. Both conserved end residues are part of each CDR3. A D gene is named only where the DNA matches it firmly. Where a row states a size, it is once, few, many or the class of an expanded clone; other rows omit it.

TGTGCCAGCAGATATGGATCTGAAGCTTTCTTT	CASRYGSEAFF	TRBJ1-1	-	-	TRBV7-1
TGTGCCAGTAGTATAAGTGGACTCCACGGTGAAAAACTGTTTTTT	CASSISGLHGEKLFF	TRBJ1-4	-	-	TRBV19
TGTGCCAGCAGCGGTGTCGGGGGCGGCTACAATGAGCAGTTCTTC	CASSGVGGGYNEQFF	TRBJ2-1	-	-	TRBV9
TGTGCCAGCAGCCGGAGTCTGAGCGGGAGTGGAAACACCGGGGAGCTGTTTTTT	CASSRSLSGSGNTGELFF	TRBJ2-2	few	TRBD2	TRBV2
TGTGCCAGCAGCTTAGGTCCGAGTCTTCCGCAGTTCTTC	CASSLGPSLPQFF	TRBJ2-1	few	-	TRBV7-6
TGTGCTAGTGGTTTGGTCGGCCGCGGACAGGGCAGGAACCAAGAGACCCAGTACTTC	CASGLVGRGQGRNQETQYF	TRBJ2-5	once	TRBD1	TRBV12-5
TGTGCCAGCAGCTCGGACTACCCAGATACGCAGTATTTT	CASSSDYPDTQYF	TRBJ2-3	-	-	TRBV7-8
TGCGCCAGCAGCCAAGATCGGGGAGGCTCCTATAATTCACCCCTCCACTTT	CASSQDRGGSYNSPLHF	TRBJ1-6	few	-	TRBV4-1
TGTGCCAGCAGTTCCCACAGGGCCCCTGGCTACACCTTC	CASSSHRAPGYTF	TRBJ1-2	-	-	TRBV27
TGTGCCAGTAGAACGCTCTCGACTGGAAACACCATATATTTT	CASRTLSTGNTIYF	TRBJ1-3	-	-	TRBV19
TGTGCCAGCAGCTGGGCTTTGGAGCAAGAGACCCAGTACTTC	CASSWALEQETQYF	TRBJ2-5	-	-	TRBV5-4
TGCGCCAGCAGCCAAGAGGGTGAACTAGCCAAAAACATTCAGTACTTC	CASSQEGELAKNIQYF	TRBJ2-4	-	-	TRBV4-1
TGCGCCAGCAGCCAAGATCCCCCCCTTTCACCCCTCCACTTT	CASSQDPPLSPLHF	TRBJ1-6	few	-	TRBV4-1
TGTGCCAGCAGACGTACAGGGATGGGGCAGCCCCAGCATTTT	CASRRTGMGQPQHF	TRBJ1-5	-	-	TRBV6-5
TGTGCCAGCAGTACATGGGGGGGGAGAGGGGAGACCCAGTACTTC	CASSTWGGRGETQYF	TRBJ2-5	-	TRBD2	TRBV28
TGCGCCAGCAGCCAAGATGGGTTCTATGGCTACACCTTC	CASSQDGFYGYTF	TRBJ1-2	-	-	TRBV4-3
TGTGCCAGCAGCGCGACTAGCTTCAATGAGCAGTTCTTC	CASSATSFNEQFF	TRBJ2-1	-	TRBD2	TRBV5-4
TGCGCCAGCAGCCAAGCCCCATCAGCGGGGGTCCACAATGAGCAGTTCTTC	CASSQAPSAGVHNEQFF	TRBJ2-1	-	TRBD2	TRBV4-3
TGCGCCAGCAGCTTGGAACAGGGTAATGAAAAACTGTTTTTT	CASSLEQGNEKLFF	TRBJ1-4	-	-	TRBV5-1
TGTGCCAGCAGCTCCCTCGGACTACACGCCGGGGAGCTGTTTTTT	CASSSLGLHAGELFF	TRBJ2-2	-	-	TRBV7-9
TGTGCCAGCTCACTGGAACAGGGGGCCAGAAATTCACCCCTCCACTTT	CASSLEQGARNSPLHF	TRBJ1-6	-	TRBD1	TRBV18
TGCGCCAGCACTGAGTACCTCGGCAGGGGTGGCACAGATACGCAGTATTTT	CASTEYLGRGGTDTQYF	TRBJ2-3	-	-	TRBV5-1
TGTGCCAGTAGTAACGACAGGGTCCAAGAGACCCAGTACTTC	CASSNDRVQETQYF	TRBJ2-5	-	TRBD1	TRBV19
TGTGCCAGCAGCTTGGGGGTCACCGGGGAGCTGTTTTTT	CASSLGVTGELFF	TRBJ2-2	-	-	TRBV5-4
TGTGCCAGCACAACGGGGGCCTCTGGAAACACCATATATTTT	CASTTGASGNTIYF	TRBJ1-3	-	-	TRBV28
TGCGCCAGCAGCCCCGGACTAGTATCCGGGGAGCTGTTTTTT	CASSPGLVSGELFF	TRBJ2-2	-	TRBD2	TRBV5-1
TGTGCCAGCAGTCTTACGGGTCAAAAGTTGGAGACCCAGTACTTC	CASSLTGQKLETQYF	TRBJ2-5	-	-	TRBV27
TGTGCCAGCAGCTTGCCTCAACTAGCGGGAGGGCCCAATGAGCAGTTCTTC	CASSLPQLAGGPNEQFF	TRBJ2-1	-	TRBD2	TRBV27
TGTGCCAGCAGCTTGACCAAAGACAGAGCGAACACTGAAGCTTTCTTT	CASSLTKDRANTEAFF	TRBJ1-1	few	-	TRBV5-8
TGCGCCAGCAGCTTGGAAGGAGTAGAGACGCAGTATTTT	CASSLEGVETQYF	TRBJ2-3	-	-	TRBV5-1
TGTGCCAGCAGCGGGACAGGGGATCAGCCCCAGCATTTT	CASSGTGDQPQHF	TRBJ1-5	-	TRBD1	TRBV7-2
TGTGCCAGCAGTGGATCGGGACTAGCGGGAGCCAATGAGCAGTTCTTC	CASSGSGLAGANEQFF	TRBJ2-1	-	TRBD2	TRBV25-1
TGCGCCAGCAGCTGGAAGGGGCAGGGAGAAGCTTTCTTT	CASSWKGQGEAFF	TRBJ1-1	-	-	TRBV5-1
TGTGCCAGCTCACCTTCAGGGGAGGCCTACGAGCAGTACTTC	CASSPSGEAYEQYF	TRBJ2-7	-	-	TRBV18
TGTGCCAGCTCACCGATCAGGGCCTCCCCCTACGAGCAGTACTTC	CASSPIRASPYEQYF	TRBJ2-7	-	-	TRBV18
TGTGCCAGTAGTATCGGCCAGTCTGGAAACACCATATATTTT	CASSIGQSGNTIYF	TRBJ1-3	-	-	TRBV19
TGTGCCAGCAGCCAACAGGGATATGGCTACACCTTC	CASSQQGYGYTF	TRBJ1-2	-	-	TRBV14
TGTGCCATAGTCTTGGGCGGGCAGTACTTC	CAIVLGGQYF	TRBJ2-7	once	-	TRBV7-3
TGTGCCACCAGCAGGGACAGGGTCTATGGCTACACCTTC	CATSRDRVYGYTF	TRBJ1-2	-	TRBD1	TRBV15
TGTGCCAGCAGCGTTACAGTCTACAATGAGCAGTTCTTC	CASSVTVYNEQFF	TRBJ2-1	-	-	TRBV2